This TCR beta chain stems from a study of cytomegalovirus exposure and HLA in healthy donors listed by TCRdb under 2017. In terms of the full investigation: In an earlier analysis of some 550 of the donors, about 270 Gb of sequence data and approximately 100 million unique TCR beta sequences from some 170 million T cells were reported. HLA typing covered class I and class II loci at four-digit resolution. Along with the approximately 650-subject first cohort, a separate validation cohort of around 110 different subjects was used. The genetic ancestry cluster associated with self-reported Caucasian donors included around four fifths of the 398 genotyped donors. Among 350 to 400 genotyped donors of the cohort, an average of about 240,000 unique TCR beta nucleotide sequences were sequenced per donor, around 20% of them non-productive. The study used immunosequencing to profile the T cell repertoires of some 600 subjects and linked those repertoires to cytomegalovirus serostatus. The study aimed to test whether cataloging public T cell receptors could reveal signatures of past pathogen exposure. A later analysis re-examined previously published TCR beta repertoires from more than 650 donors and added high-resolution HLA genotyping to investigate patterns of TCR occurrence. To decide whether each TCR beta V gene segment behaved as functional or pseudogenic, an earlier analysis of 587 of the donors relied on high-throughput TCR beta sequencing. In the later analysis, no new phenotypic data were used to find candidate immune exposures; instead, reliance was placed on TCR beta sequences and their occurrence across donors. An early release covering around 630 HLA-typed donors comprised about 290 gigabases of sequencing data and 85 million or so unique TCR sequences. All discovery cohort repertoires had been generated using a single sequencing platform. To predict cytomegalovirus infection status, the study brought together high-throughput TCR immunosequencing, statistical association of individual TCRs with disease status, and machine learning. Typing coverage varied by locus: about 629-640 donors for A, B, C, DRB1 and DQB1; approximately 520 for DQA1; nearly 610 for DPA1; roughly 450 for DPB1. About five DR-DQ haplotypes were treated as single units for association and clustering because of strong linkage in the cohort. Donor age, sex, ethnicity and CMV serostatus were compiled alongside the repertoire data. Genome-wide SNP genotypes for about 65% of the 666 donors were used in a later genetic analysis, which treated that subset as a discovery cohort. Results the study describes overall, beyond this receptor: A later analysis found that TCR association rates varied across HLA loci, with DRB1 alleles showing the most associated TCRs and HLA-C alleles the fewest. Three of the identified cytomegalovirus-associated TCR beta chains were confirmed in vitro to be specific for cytomegalovirus antigens. A later genetic analysis associated a missense DCLRE1C variant with V-gene and J-gene trimming of TCR beta chains, and an independent cohort replicated the association. This cohort had only TCR beta chains sequenced, and the lack of alpha or paired-chain data limited which features could be detected. In a later analysis, HLA-associated TCR beta chains were found to be more clonally expanded and to have lower generation probabilities than equally common non-associated chains. Because counts were too low, 15 or so rarely observed V segments, including chromosome 9 orphons, were excluded from the earlier analysis of roughly 580 of the donors. Presence/absence analyses assumed roughly uniform sequencing depth across donors, an assumption that may not hold. Some IMGT-functional V segments, including TRBV6-2 and TRBV6-3, could not be distinguished by the 87-base-pair reads and were therefore excluded. Correlated functional status among segregating V segments might reflect linkage disequilibrium, but an unknown experimental factor could not be ruled out. A further reported finding was that TCR beta sequences accurately predicted the HLA-A and HLA-B alleles for most subjects in the first cohort. A total of 164 TCR beta chains were listed by the study as associated with cytomegalovirus. Because HLA typing was unavailable for some donors at each locus, only the typed subset was used in association tests. Cytomegalovirus status was reported to be diagnosed by the classifier with high specificity and sensitivity in both the original and validation cohorts. The sequencing pipeline was judged likely to have produced a cluster of highly shared sequence variants as a technical artifact. Specific HLA alleles were associated with 15,000 to 20,000 TCR beta sequences at a false discovery rate of 0.05 in a later analysis. It was suggested by the authors that the approach could potentially be generalized to other disease states and immunological phenotypes. While some public TCRs were present in many individuals, most TCR sequences turned up only very rarely across donors. Assigning TCR associations to individual alleles was difficult when HLA alleles, especially DR and DQ, strongly co-occurred. Several of the top co-occurrence clusters appeared to be linked to parvovirus B19, influenza, CMV and Epstein-Barr virus, according to a later analysis. For the cohort, immune exposure information was limited to CMV serostatus. A later analysis found that most CMV-associated TCR beta chains appeared HLA-restricted, with HLA associations seemingly driven largely by CMV exposure. In an earlier analysis of more than 450 of the donors, most TCR beta V segments were observed in productive rearrangements about 87% or about 30% of the time, broadly matching IMGT annotations. According to a later genetic analysis, donors in an Asian-associated ancestry cluster had fewer N-insertions in productive TCRs than the approximately 650-donor mean.

The cohort was made up of roughly 670 healthy bone marrow donors. At the time of sampling, every cohort member was nominally healthy, though immune exposures that went unrecorded were likely present. The donor tested CMV seropositive, placing the donor among the 250 to 350 seropositive members of the cohort. A peripheral blood sample was provided by each donor, and peripheral blood mononuclear cells were used for TCR beta sequencing. Genomic DNA was extracted from the blood cell samples with the Qiagen DNeasy Blood Extraction Kit. Including the terminal cysteine and phenylalanine, the CDR3 comprises 15 residues. Of the read, only the CDR3 DNA is kept; its 45 bases are in frame from base 1. V loses 4 bases at its end and J loses 5 bases; junction bases beyond the gene matches: 4. CDR1 LGHNA and CDR2 YNFKEQ are derived from the germline V gene. This clone turned up a few times. Its cognate antigen has yet to be identified. Per-nucleotide qualities are absent, and no much larger clonotype sits a single base away.

To prepare the library, the immunoSEQ multiplex PCR assay was applied. For the multiplex PCR, a mixture combining 60 forward primers for TCR Vbeta segments and 13 reverse primers for TCR Jbeta segments was used. The CDR3 region of rearranged TCR beta genes was amplified from genomic DNA with a multiplex PCR assay. Amplified TCR beta libraries were sequenced as 87-base-pair reads on the Illumina HiSeq System. Per the source publication's procedure: Across the 640 or so repertoires, a later analysis counted 75 million to 90 million unique TCR beta chains, about 10 million of which were shared by at least two donors. A nearest-neighbor algorithm error-corrected the raw reads and collapsed the reads into unique sequences, merging closely related sequences to remove PCR and sequencing errors. V, D and J gene segments were assigned by aligning CDR3 sequences to IMGT reference sequences. Each retained sequence needed at least a six-nucleotide match to both a V gene segment and a J gene segment. A rearrangement was called productive if the CDR3 had no stop codons and remained in frame with V and J, and every other rearrangement was called non-productive. CDR3 was defined according to IMGT convention as the region running from the second conserved V-encoded cysteine to the conserved J-encoded phenylalanine. The earlier analysis of some 580 of the donors excluded any sequence lacking an unambiguous match to a single V gene segment. In an earlier analysis of several hundred of the donors, V segments were called functional above 56.7% productive rearrangements and were called segregating when the between-donor standard deviation exceeded 5%. A statistical classification framework was built for diagnosing cytomegalovirus status from the catalog of TCR beta chain sequences. A later analysis assigned V and J genes by comparing TCR nucleotide sequences with IMGT/GENE-DB human TR gene sequences. In a later analysis, CDR3 sequences and most-parsimonious VDJ recombination scenarios were assigned using the TCRdist pipeline. A later analysis defined each TCR beta chain by its CDR3 amino acid sequence plus V-gene family, and excluded reads lacking a unique V-gene family. In a later analysis, approximately 590 highly shared, low-generation-probability nucleotide sequences were removed to address suspected cross-contamination and a sequencing artifact. A later analysis calculated a clonal expansion index for each public chain from normalized within-repertoire ranks of inferred template counts. In a later analysis, generation probabilities were computed using a VDJ recombination model fitted to out-of-frame rearrangements, and the results were checked against IGoR. A later analysis scored TCR-TCR, TCR-HLA and TCR-CMV co-occurrence with hypergeometric tests, applying a repertoire-size bias correction to TCR pairs. A later analysis estimated false discovery rates by permuting HLA or CMV assignments 20 times. A later analysis grouped co-occurring TCRs with DBSCAN, adding TCRdist sequence similarity when clustering within HLA-allele-positive subsets. Co-occurrence clustering excluded repertoires with fewer than 30,000 or more than 120,000 public chains, plus five with anomalous nucleotide sharing. TCRdb obtained this table from immuneACCESS and retained in-frame rearrangements with V and J assigned. These tables miss some clones; where compared with another copy, unresolved V genes account for less than half of the shortfall, and the remainder is unexplained. V and J calls and clone size are given by that table; D and trimming were obtained from the DNA. Recorded for this sample are 150,000 to 180,000 clones; 80% of them occurred a single time. Roughly 12% of the sample rests with the top ten.

Sequences were obtained from PBMCs. This sequence originates from a man aged 30 to 39 in good health and CMV-seropositive. Recombination connected TRBV4-2 to TRBJ2-1; 11 middle bases align to TRBD2. The CDR3 reads as follows: CASSPGLADHNEQFF. The nucleotide sequence is given as TGTGCCAGCAGCCCGGGACTAGCGGACCACAATGAGCAGTTCTTC.